This entry describes one T cell receptor beta chain. No antigen is known for it. Healthy Caucasians, and only they, were the donors. The data belong to a study of identical twins. Findings of the study overall: One should note that invariant MAIT and iNKT cells could partly confound zero-insertion analyses. Abundant beta clonotypes from cord blood had fewer insertions, unlike memory repertoires, which showed none. Twin pairs had excess sharing that was weaker in beta out-of-frame sequences.

A single record per CDR3 protein comes from TCRdb applying MiXCR to the 5' RACE reads. This table holds about 390,000 distinct CDR3 sequences, 9% to 10% found once. CDR3 length: 14 amino acids. Germline V CDR1 and CDR2: SGHRS, YFSETQ. V was shortened by 4 bases and J by 0 bases, with 11 bases between the two germline ends. The chain has TRBV5-1 and TRBJ2-7; D possibly corresponds to TRBD1 (6 bases). Source material: naive T cells sorted from blood. This TCR came from a woman aged 50 to 65 in good health. The CDR3 region is CASSTGTPSYEQYF. CDR3 sequence (DNA): TGCGCCAGCAGCACCGGGACACCCTCCTACGAGCAGTACTTC.